The rows below give T cell receptor beta chains drawn from one sample of a study of technical replicates of blood from a few donors. The protocol was immunoSEQ multiplex PCR, while the TCRdb copy is restricted to in-frame clones and leaves out a portion. The sample records about 50,000 clones, nearly 95% being singletons. What was sequenced was PBMCs. The receptors originated from a human donor in good health. Some clones in this sample may be carry-over from other donors' samples. CDR3s include the opening cysteine and the closing phenylalanine or tryptophan. Fields, in order: J gene, V gene, CDR3 protein.

J gene: TRBJ1-2; V gene: TRBV6-5; CDR3 protein: CASSYVGQGLNYGYTF
J gene: TRBJ1-4; V gene: TRBV6-1; CDR3 protein: CASANPRELFF
J gene: TRBJ1-2; V gene: TRBV5-1; CDR3 protein: CASSNEAYGYTF
J gene: TRBJ2-5; V gene: TRBV5-8; CDR3 protein: CASSPSQTQYF
J gene: TRBJ2-5; V gene: TRBV4-1; CDR3 protein: CASSQDWPEETQYF
J gene: TRBJ1-3; V gene: TRBV27; CDR3 protein: CASSSTVGNTIYF
J gene: TRBJ2-2; V gene: TRBV7-8; CDR3 protein: CASSGGALANTGELFF
J gene: TRBJ1-3; V gene: TRBV4-2; CDR3 protein: CASSQAGGNTIYF
J gene: TRBJ2-2; V gene: TRBV15; CDR3 protein: CATSREPGGVNTGELFF
J gene: TRBJ1-2; V gene: TRBV6-5; CDR3 protein: CASSYGPSYYGYTF
J gene: TRBJ2-1; V gene: TRBV6-5; CDR3 protein: CASSRTSDYNEQFF
J gene: TRBJ2-5; V gene: TRBV4-3; CDR3 protein: CASSQDLPSGRGGLETQYF
J gene: TRBJ2-5; V gene: TRBV12-5; CDR3 protein: CASGLNYPGETQYF
J gene: TRBJ1-6; V gene: TRBV2; CDR3 protein: CASRTDSYNSPLHF
J gene: TRBJ2-3; V gene: TRBV4-1; CDR3 protein: CASSQDPSGVGRVTQYF
J gene: TRBJ2-3; V gene: TRBV5-1; CDR3 protein: CASSQGFTDTQYF
J gene: TRBJ2-6; V gene: TRBV6-6; CDR3 protein: CASRPAGANVLTF
J gene: TRBJ2-3; V gene: TRBV7-9; CDR3 protein: CASSWTGAPPDTQYF
J gene: TRBJ2-1; V gene: TRBV4-3; CDR3 protein: CASSQALAIEQFF
J gene: TRBJ2-3; V gene: TRBV7-8; CDR3 protein: CASSPGTSALGTQYF
J gene: TRBJ1-2; V gene: TRBV7-2; CDR3 protein: CASSSLREGGYTF
J gene: TRBJ2-1; V gene: TRBV7-6; CDR3 protein: CASSFGGALNSGEQFF
J gene: TRBJ1-2; V gene: TRBV13; CDR3 protein: CASSSTLAYGYTF
J gene: TRBJ2-1; V gene: TRBV7-2; CDR3 protein: CASSSGLAGVSEQFF
J gene: TRBJ1-2; V gene: TRBV7-2; CDR3 protein: CASSLDRGSYGYTF
J gene: TRBJ2-2; V gene: TRBV7-3; CDR3 protein: CASGREGELFF
J gene: TRBJ2-3; V gene: TRBV6-1; CDR3 protein: CASSEVASGRDTQYF
J gene: TRBJ1-1; V gene: TRBV6-5; CDR3 protein: CASSYSGTVLGTEAFF
J gene: TRBJ2-6; V gene: TRBV7-2; CDR3 protein: CASSLGPGAGANVLTF
J gene: TRBJ2-1; V gene: TRBV6-1; CDR3 protein: CASMTGGSRNEQFF
J gene: TRBJ2-7; V gene: TRBV6-5; CDR3 protein: CASGQGPYEQYF